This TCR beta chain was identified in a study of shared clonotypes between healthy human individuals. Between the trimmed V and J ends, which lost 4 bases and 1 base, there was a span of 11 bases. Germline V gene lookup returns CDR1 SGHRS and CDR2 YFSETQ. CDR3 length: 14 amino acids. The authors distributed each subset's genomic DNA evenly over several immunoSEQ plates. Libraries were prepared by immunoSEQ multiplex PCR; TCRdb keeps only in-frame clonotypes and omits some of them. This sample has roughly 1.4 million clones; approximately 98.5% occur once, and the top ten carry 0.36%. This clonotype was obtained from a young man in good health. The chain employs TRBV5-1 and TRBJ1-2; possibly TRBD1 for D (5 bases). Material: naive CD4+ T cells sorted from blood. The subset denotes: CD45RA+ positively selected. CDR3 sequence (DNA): TGCGCCAGCAGCGGACTAGGGGATAACTATGGCTACACCTTC. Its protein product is CASSGLGDNYGYTF.